This TCR beta chain was sequenced for a study of blood T cell repertoires in COVID-19. CDR3 length equals 13 residues. Trimming removed 6 bases from V and 0 bases from J, with 6 bases in between. Germline V gene data show CDR1 as MNHEY and CDR2 as SMNVEV (reference sequence). TCRdb's copy holds only in-frame clones and misses some; the assay was immunoSEQ multiplex PCR. Among approximately 210,000 clones listed, roughly four fifths were seen once. Source material: peripheral blood. The sequence was collected from a woman in her 50s with active or convalescent COVID-19. The rearrangement joins TRBV27 to TRBJ1-3; D unclear. The CDR3 DNA reads as TGTGCCAGCAGGCAGTCCTCTGGAAACACCATATATTTT. Amino acids: CASRQSSGNTIYF.